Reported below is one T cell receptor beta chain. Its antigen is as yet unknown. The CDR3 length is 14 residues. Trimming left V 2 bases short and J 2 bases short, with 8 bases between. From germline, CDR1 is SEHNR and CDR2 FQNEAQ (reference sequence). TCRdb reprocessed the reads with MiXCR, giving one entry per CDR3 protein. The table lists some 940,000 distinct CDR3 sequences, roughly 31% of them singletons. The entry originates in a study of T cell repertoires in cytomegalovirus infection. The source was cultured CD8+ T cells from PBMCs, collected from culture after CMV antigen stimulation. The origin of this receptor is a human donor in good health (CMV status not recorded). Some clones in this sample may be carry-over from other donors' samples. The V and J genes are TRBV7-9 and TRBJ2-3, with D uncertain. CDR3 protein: CASSLSTDTDTQYF. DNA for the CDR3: TGTGCCAGCAGCTTAAGTACAGACACAGATACGCAGTATTTT. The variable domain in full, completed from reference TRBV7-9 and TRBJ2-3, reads DTGVSQNPRHKITKRGQNVTFRCDPISEHNRLYWYRQTLGQGPEFLTYFQNEAQLEKSRLLSDRFSAERPKGSFSTLEIQRTEQGDSAMYLCASSLSTDTDTQYFGPGTRLTVL.